This TCR beta chain was captured in a study of CD8 T cells in Susac syndrome. For this clonotype: Its antigen is currently unknown.

It was with random hexamers that roughly 0.45 to 1 ug RNA was reverse transcribed. Across 54 Vbeta and 13 Jbeta, TCR beta CDR3 was amplified with immunoSEQ multiplex PCR. TCRdb re-called the immunoSEQ multiplex PCR reads through MiXCR, storing one row per CDR3 protein. The top ten hold 0.15% to 0.2% of the sample, which has about 150,000 distinct CDR3 sequences, 85% to 95% seen once. Germline V lookup: CDR1 MNHEY, CDR2 SMNVEV (reference sequence). This CDR3 has 15 residues. After removal of 5 bases from V and 6 bases from J, the junction contained 8 bases not matched to a gene. Study-wide results and limits: The CD4+ T cell repertoires from Susac syndrome exhibited no clonal expansion.

The rearrangement links TRBV27 to TRBJ1-1, with 11 bases lining up with TRBD1. The TCR originated in a human donor with Susac syndrome. Input material: CD4+ T cells from PBMCs. The CDR3 DNA follows: TGTGCCAGCAGTAAGACGGGACAGGGGGTTCCTGAAGCTTTCTTT. Amino acids: CASSKTGQGVPEAFF.